This T cell receptor (beta chain) was captured by sequencing in a study of cytomegalovirus exposure and HLA in healthy donors. Looking at the study overall: As released early, the data held 85 million to 95 million unique TCRs from HLA-typed donors.

Findings of the study overall: Reports showed the classifier diagnosing cytomegalovirus status with high specificity and sensitivity.

As regards this clone: Its specificity is not known.

V was pared by 3 bases and J by 2 bases, with 18 bases between. In germline, CDR1 is SGHRS, CDR2 YFSETQ. The length of the CDR3 is 16 residues. Researchers ran the PCR with 60 Vbeta and 13 Jbeta primers. Assay: immunoSEQ multiplex PCR; the TCRdb copy retains only in-frame clones and omits some. This repertoire includes some 150,000 clones. The receptor was isolated from a woman younger than 30 in good health and CMV-seropositive. The V and J genes are TRBV5-1 and TRBJ2-7; D is perhaps TRBD2 (6 bases). The sample consisted of PBMCs. Here the CDR3 reads CASSSVVGRTPYEQYF. The CDR3 region has the DNA TGCGCCAGCAGCTCGGTTGTCGGGAGAACGCCCTACGAGCAGTACTTC.